This T cell receptor beta chain was recovered during a study of shared clonotypes between healthy human individuals. Points on this clone: Its target is unknown.

Study results and limitations: Sampling included only blood; tissue repertoires likely differ.

Per germline, CDR1 MNHNS and CDR2 SASEGT. CDR3 length equals 15 residues. The ends were cut back, 8 bases at V and 14 bases at J, with 27 bases in the middle. This table comes from immunoSEQ multiplex PCR, and its TCRdb copy is limited to in-frame clones, with some not included. The sample consists of hundreds of thousands of clones, around three quarters of them appearing once. This sequence originates from a woman aged 25 to 39 in good health. Sequencing used memory CD4+ T cells sorted from blood. Subset: CD45RA-negative fraction. The chain is built from TRBV6-1 and TRBJ2-2; TRBD2 is a possible D gene (6 bases). The CDR3: CASGFGIANTGGLFF. For the CDR3, the DNA is TGTGCCAGCGGATTTGGTATAGCGAACACCGGGGGTCTGTTTTTT.